The 16 T cell receptor beta chains listed next were all sequenced from one sample in a study of blood T cell repertoires in COVID-19. Here immunoSEQ multiplex PCR was the method, and the copy in TCRdb shows in-frame clones only, minus some. Of approximately 120,000 clones listed, roughly 83% are singletons. Sequencing was carried out using peripheral blood. These receptors originate from a human donor in a cohort sampled during active COVID-19.

The chain recombines TRBV19 with TRBJ2-1, with unresolved D. Germline V gene sequence: CDR1 LNHDA, CDR2 SQIVND (reference sequence). V lost 3 bases and J lost 1, with 4 bases in between. This CDR3 comprises 13 residues. The CDR3 region is CASSIGSYNEQFF. CDR3 DNA sequence: TGTGCCAGTAGTATCGGGTCCTACAATGAGCAGTTCTTC. The complete variable domain, with remaining parts taken from reference TRBV19 and TRBJ2-1, reads DGGITQSPKYLFRKEGQNVTLSCEQNLNHDAMYWYRQDPGQGLRLIYYSQIVNDFQKGDIAEGYSVSREKKESFPLTVTSAQKNPTAFYLCASSIGSYNEQFFGPGTRLTVL.

The gene calls are TRBV7-9 and TRBJ2-4; tentatively, D is TRBD2 (5 bases). The V gene's germline CDR1 is SEHNR and CDR2 FQNEAQ (reference sequence). The CDR3 extends over 13 amino acids. Trimming removed 5 bases at V and 15 bases at J, with 20 bases between. The CDR3 sequence: CASSHRDKGVRYF. Here the CDR3 DNA reads TGTGCCAGCAGCCATAGGGATAAGGGAGTGAGGTACTTC.

As regards this clone: Germline and junction disagree at one end, which may indicate a read error. V usage is TRBV7-2 and J usage is TRBJ1-1; TRBD1 is a possible D gene (6 bases). Germline lookup yields CDR1 SGHTA and CDR2 FQGNSA. The CDR3 has 11 amino acids. The CDR3 reads CASSPGTRAIF. DNA for the CDR3: TGTGCCAGCAGCCCGGGGACACGGGCCATTTTT.

This chain connects TRBV5-1 to TRBJ2-7; D possibly corresponds to TRBD2 (6 bases). V was shortened by 3 bases and J by 2 bases, with 21 bases between the two germline ends. This CDR3 region has 17 residues. Germline values: CDR1 SGHRS, CDR2 YFSETQ. The CDR3 protein is CASSSTPHGSGPYEQYF. The CDR3 region has the DNA TGCGCCAGCAGCTCGACTCCCCACGGGAGCGGCCCCTACGAGCAGTACTTC.

This clone was counted a single time. The genes are TRBV3-1 (or the pseudogene TRBV3-2) and TRBJ1-5; 7 positions match TRBD1. This CDR3 spans 16 amino acids. Germline-derived CDR1 and CDR2 are LGHDT and YNNKEL (reference sequence). The ends lost 2 bases at V and 2 bases at J; junction bases unmatched: 6. CDR3 sequence: CASSQNRGPGNQPQHF. Here the CDR3 DNA reads TGTGCCAGCAGCCAAAACAGGGGACCGGGCAATCAGCCCCAGCATTTT.

The V call is TRBV7-2, the J call TRBJ1-5, with 7 bases that match TRBD1. The CDR3 sequence is 14 residues long. The trim removed 5 bases at V and 3 bases at J, leaving 4 bases unmatched. Germline CDR1 reads SGHTA; CDR2 reads FQGNSA. The CDR3 sequence is CASSQQGDNQPQHF. CDR3 in DNA: TGTGCCAGCAGCCAGCAGGGGGACAATCAGCCCCAGCATTTT. Full variable domain (missing parts from reference TRBV7-2 and TRBJ1-5): GAGVSQSPSNKVTEKGKDVELRCDPISGHTALYWYRQSLGQGLEFLIYFQGNSAPDKSGLPSDRFSAERTGGSVSTLTIQRTQQEDSAVYLCASSQQGDNQPQHFGDGTRLSIL.

This clone was seen only a few times. This sequence joins TRBV27 and TRBJ1-5, with 10 bases lining up with TRBD1. This CDR3 is 13 amino acids long. Per germline, CDR1 MNHEY and CDR2 SMNVEV (reference sequence). The J segment lost 4 bases and the V segment lost 8 bases, leaving 2 bases of the junction unmatched. The CDR3 here is CASGTGDNQPQHF. CDR3 bases: TGTGCCAGCGGGACAGGGGATAATCAGCCCCAGCATTTT.

This clone was detected ten times or more. The chain recombines TRBV11-2 with TRBJ2-2, with D uncertain. V lost 6 bases to trimming and J lost 3 bases, with 5 bases between them. The CDR3 length is 12 residues. Germline CDR1 reads SGHAT; CDR2 reads FQNNGV. The CDR3 here is CASSPYTGELFF. In DNA form, the CDR3 reads TGTGCCAGCAGTCCATACACCGGGGAGCTGTTTTTT.

This rearrangement joins TRBV5-3 to TRBJ2-4; D is ambiguous. TRBV5-3 is labeled an ORF, and its function is uncertain. The CDR3 is made up of 15 amino acids. Trimming removed 7 bases from V and 1 base from J, with 15 bases in between. The CDR3 spells CARLSFSPAKNIQYF. In DNA form, the CDR3 reads TGTGCCAGACTCAGTTTCTCACCGGCCAAAAACATTCAGTACTTC.

The chain is built from TRBV21-1 and TRBJ2-3; the table's D call, TRBD2, was not checked against the DNA. TRBV21-1 is shown as a pseudogene. CDR3 length: 22 residues. CDR3 protein: CASSNIEAARLMTSGMSDTQYF. In DNA, the CDR3 is TGTGCCAGCAGCAACATTGAGGCGGCGCGACTAATGACTAGCGGGATGTCAGATACGCAGTATTTT.

The rearrangement joins TRBV6-2 or TRBV6-3 to TRBJ1-4, with D possibly matching TRBD1 (6 bases). Germline CDR1 reads MNHEY; CDR2 reads SVGEGT. The germline V and J ends were trimmed by 6 bases and 8 bases, with 16 bases remaining between them. This CDR3 is built from 14 residues. CDR3 coding DNA: TGTGCCAGCAGCCGGGCAGGGGCATCGGAAAAACTGTTTTTT. This encodes CASSRAGASEKLFF.

The chain couples TRBV27 to TRBJ1-1; no reliable D call. This CDR3 contains 15 residues. Trimming removed 2 bases at V and 4 bases at J, with 14 bases between. Germline values: CDR1 MNHEY, CDR2 SMNVEV (reference sequence). CDR3 in amino acids: CASSLGFPESTEAFF. CDR3 DNA: TGTGCCAGCAGTTTAGGCTTCCCTGAAAGCACTGAAGCTTTCTTT.

V usage is TRBV5-5 and J usage is TRBJ2-7; maybe TRBD2 (6 bases). The CDR3 contains 15 residues. Trimming shortened V by 1 base and J by 6 bases, and 17 bases separated the two germline ends. Germline V gene sequence: CDR1 SGHKS, CDR2 YYEKEE (reference sequence). The CDR3 is CASSLRRLDRSEQYF. In nucleotides, the CDR3 is TGTGCCAGCAGCTTGAGGCGACTAGATCGTTCCGAGCAGTACTTC.

The chain has TRBV11-2 and TRBJ2-7, with TRBD2 identical over 13 bases. Trimming at V came to 2 bases and at J to 4 bases, leaving 8 bases not matched to a gene. CDR3 size: 17 residues. Per the germline V gene, CDR1 is SGHAT and CDR2 is FQNNGV. The CDR3 here is CASSLPPLGLAGYEQYF. The DNA for the CDR3 is TGTGCCAGCAGCTTACCCCCTTTGGGACTAGCGGGATACGAGCAGTACTTC.

The gene calls are TRBV6-5 and TRBJ1-3; D may be TRBD1 (5 bases). Trimming removed 6 bases at V and 0 bases at J, with 9 bases between. In germline, CDR1 is MNHEY, CDR2 SVGAGI. CDR3 length: 14 amino acids. CDR3 in DNA: TGTGCCAGCAGACAGGCAGCCTCTGGAAACACCATATATTTT. This codes for CASRQAASGNTIYF.

This sequence joins TRBV11-2 and TRBJ1-3; tentatively, D is TRBD1 (5 bases). The germline V gene has CDR1 SGHAT and CDR2 FQNNGV. V lost 6 bases, J lost 2 bases, and 11 bases lay in between. CDR3 size: 14 residues. The DNA for the CDR3 is TGTGCCAGCAGTGCCAGGGTGGCTGGAAACACCATATATTTT. Translating gives CASSARVAGNTIYF. Full variable domain (outside the CDR3, taken from reference TRBV11-2 and TRBJ1-3): EAGVAQSPRYKIIEKRQSVAFWCNPISGHATLYWYQQILGQGPKLLIQFQNNGVVDDSQLPKDRFSAERLKGVDSTLKIQPAKLEDSAVYLCASSARVAGNTIYFGEGSWLTVV.